Presented here are 9 T cell receptor beta chains from one specimen sequenced in a study of cytomegalovirus exposure and HLA in healthy donors. The PCR contained 60 Vbeta and 13 Jbeta primers. Only in-frame clones appear in the TCRdb table, and some are missing; sequencing was by immunoSEQ multiplex PCR. The table shows a few hundred thousand clones, with 70% to 90% occurring only once. The sample was PBMCs. All receptors come from a woman in her sixties or seventies in good health and CMV-seropositive.

The chain recombines TRBV28 with TRBJ2-1; 10 positions agree with TRBD2. The length of the CDR3 is 15 residues. The trim removed 7 bases at V and 3 bases at J, leaving 6 bases unmatched. In germline, CDR1 is MDHEN, CDR2 SYDVKM. CDR3 nucleotides: TGTGCCAGCACCATAGCGGGAGGAAACTACAATGAGCAGTTCTTC. This codes for CASTIAGGNYNEQFF.

The chain recombines TRBV5-4 with TRBJ2-1; 9 bases are a match to TRBD2. Germline trimming cut 3 bases from V and 8 bases from J; bases unmatched to any gene: 6. CDR3 length: 14 residues. Germline CDR1 and CDR2: SGHNT and YYREEE (reference sequence). The CDR3 DNA sequence: TGTGCCAGCAGCTGGGGACTAGCTTCCGATGAGCAGTTCTTC. It yields the protein CASSWGLASDEQFF. Full variable domain (remainder filled in from reference TRBV5-4 and TRBJ2-1): ETGVTQSPTHLIKTRGQQVTLRCSSQSGHNTVSWYQQALGQGPQFIFQYYREEENGRGNFPPRFSGLQFPNYSSELNVNALELDDSALYLCASSWGLASDEQFFGPGTRLTVL.

The J gene is TRBJ2-1, the V gene TRBV10-3, with D perhaps matching TRBD2 (5 bases). The length of the CDR3 is 14 residues. Trimming shortened V by 8 bases and J by 9 bases, and 20 bases separated the two germline ends. In germline, CDR1 is ENHRY, CDR2 SYGVKD. CDR3 region: CAIAFKRPSGEQFF. The DNA of the CDR3 is TGTGCCATCGCCTTCAAGCGGCCCTCGGGTGAGCAGTTCTTC.

This clone was detected only a few times. The V call is TRBV5-1, the J call TRBJ1-1, with a weak D call TRBD1 (6 bases). Germline V CDR1 and CDR2: SGHRS, YFSETQ. The CDR3 is made up of 16 amino acids. V was pared by 1 base and J by 2 bases, with 15 bases between. The CDR3: CASSLKPDRLNTEAFF. In DNA, the CDR3 is TGCGCCAGCAGCTTGAAACCCGACAGGCTCAACACTGAAGCTTTCTTT.

This rearrangement joins TRBV11-2 to TRBJ2-3, with D possibly being TRBD1 (5 bases). Germline CDR1 and CDR2: SGHAT and FQNNGV. Trimming left V 4 bases short and J 3 bases short, with 17 bases between. The CDR3 runs 16 residues. This chain's CDR3 is CASSSPWQGKTDTQYF. The CDR3 region has the DNA TGTGCCAGCAGCTCTCCGTGGCAGGGAAAGACAGATACGCAGTATTTT.

The CDR3 DNA reads TGTGCCAGCAGCTTGGGACAGGGGGCCTACGAGCAGTACTTC. Its protein is CASSLGQGAYEQYF. The chain couples TRBV9 to TRBJ2-5; 11 nucleotides match TRBD1. The J call may be mistaken, given a closer DNA end match to TRBJ2-7. Germline CDR1 SGDLS, CDR2 YYNGEE. The CDR3 consists of 14 residues.

The table lists this clone with a few counts. The chain recombines TRBV27 with TRBJ2-3, with D possibly matching TRBD2 (5 bases). The germline V and J ends were trimmed by 6 bases and 2 bases, with 15 bases remaining between them. The CDR3 runs to 15 residues. Looked up from germline, CDR1 is MNHEY and CDR2 is SMNVEV (reference sequence). The CDR3 region is CASRLSRTLTDTQYF. The CDR3 coding sequence is TGTGCCAGCAGACTCTCCCGGACTCTCACAGATACGCAGTATTTT.

The chain combines TRBV2 with TRBJ1-3, with 8 bases identical to TRBD1. Germline trimming cut 6 bases from V and 4 bases from J; bases unmatched to any gene: 5. Germline values: CDR1 SNHLY, CDR2 FYNNEI. The length of the CDR3 is 14 residues. CDR3 nucleotides: TGTGCCAGCAGCTTTGGGACAGGAGGAAACACCATATATTTT. The encoded protein is CASSFGTGGNTIYF.

This chain joins TRBV6-5 and TRBJ2-7, with 8 bases that match TRBD1. Germline V gives CDR1 MNHEY, CDR2 SVGAGI. With V trimmed by 5 bases and J by 5 bases, 8 bases remained unmatched. The length of the CDR3 is 14 residues. The DNA for the CDR3 is TGTGCCAGCAGTGGCCAGGGGGCGCGGAACGAGCAGTACTTC. Translating gives CASSGQGARNEQYF.